The rows below give T cell receptor beta chains drawn from one sample of a study of T cells in Graves' hyperthyroidism and ophthalmopathy. TCRdb recomputed calls from the multiplex PCR reads with MiXCR, one row per CDR3 protein. This table holds over 45,000 distinct CDR3 sequences, less than 60% found once. Sequencing was carried out using blood. The receptors stem from a woman aged 45-60 years with Graves' ophthalmopathy. The CDR3 runs from the conserved cysteine through the conserved F or W.

v_call | cdr3_aa
TRBV20-1 | CSAPQGGGRDQPQHF
TRBV6-5 | CASRPGGTDTQYF
TRBV28 | CASSLEGPHNEQFF
TRBV20-1 | CSARGGGGVRNEQFF
TRBV28 | CASSFSEPTVTSRYGYTF
TRBV24-1 | CATSGGLAGDTQYF
TRBV29-1 | CSPLRWAPQSYEQYF
TRBV7-3 | CASSPLSGTGSNEQFF
TRBV2 | CASSGQGVTGEQYF
TRBV12-3/TRBV12-4 | CASSDKTDGTEAFF
TRBV7-3 | CASSQGSGGNEQFF
TRBV6-1 | CATRDRSTDTQYF
TRBV7-9 | CASSLAPGQDEKLFF
TRBV9 | CASSESGVFSEAFF
TRBV5-1 | CASSFPSLSLASGGPSSYNEQFF
TRBV5-1 | CASSADPFSGGAWEQFF
TRBV7-6 | CASSLADPGTNNSPLHF
TRBV2 | CASSTDGAYEQYF
TRBV6-5 | CASSYLGGKNIQYF
TRBV5-1 | CASSLGQVRNTEAFF
TRBV27 | CATRGLGGNTIYF
TRBV29-1 | CSVKQGGGNTIYF
TRBV19 | CATGSRDSEQYF
TRBV14 | CASSQTGTGSYGYTF